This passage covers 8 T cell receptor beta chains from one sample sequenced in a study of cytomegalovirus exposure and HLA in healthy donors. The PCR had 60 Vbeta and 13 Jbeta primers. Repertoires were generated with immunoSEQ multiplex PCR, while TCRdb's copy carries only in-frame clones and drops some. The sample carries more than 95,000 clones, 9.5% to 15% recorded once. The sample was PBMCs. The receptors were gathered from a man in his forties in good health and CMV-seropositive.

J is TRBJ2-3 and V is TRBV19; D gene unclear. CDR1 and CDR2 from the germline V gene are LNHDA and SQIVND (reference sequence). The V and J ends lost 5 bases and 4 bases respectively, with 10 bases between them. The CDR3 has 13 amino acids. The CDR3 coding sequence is TGTGCCAGTAGTGGTCAGGCTCCAGATACGCAGTATTTT. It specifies CASSGQAPDTQYF.

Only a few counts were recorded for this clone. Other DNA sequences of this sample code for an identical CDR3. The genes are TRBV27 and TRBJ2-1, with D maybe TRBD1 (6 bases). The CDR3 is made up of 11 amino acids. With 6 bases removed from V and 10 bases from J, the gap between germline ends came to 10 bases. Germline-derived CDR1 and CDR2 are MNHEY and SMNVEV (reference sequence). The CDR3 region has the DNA TGTGCCAGCAGCCTAAGGGGGGAGCAGTTCTTC. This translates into CASSLRGEQFF.

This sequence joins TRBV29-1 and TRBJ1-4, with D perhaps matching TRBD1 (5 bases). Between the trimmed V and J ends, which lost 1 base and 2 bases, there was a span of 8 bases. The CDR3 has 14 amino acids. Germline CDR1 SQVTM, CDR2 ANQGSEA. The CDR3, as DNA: TGCAGCGTTGAAGCCCAGGGTACTAATGAAAAACTGTTTTTT. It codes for CSVEAQGTNEKLFF.

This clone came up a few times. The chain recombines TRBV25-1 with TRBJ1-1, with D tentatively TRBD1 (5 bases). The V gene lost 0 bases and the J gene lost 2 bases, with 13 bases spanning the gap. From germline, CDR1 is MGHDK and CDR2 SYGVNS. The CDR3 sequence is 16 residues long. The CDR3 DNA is TGTGCCAGCAGTGAATATCGGGGGGGATACAACACTGAAGCTTTCTTT. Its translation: CASSEYRGGYNTEAFF. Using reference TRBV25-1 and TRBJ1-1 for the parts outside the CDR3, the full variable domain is EADIYQTPRYLVIGTGKKITLECSQTMGHDKMYWYQQDPGMELHLIHYSYGVNSTEKGDLSSESTVSRIRTEHFPLTLESARPSHTSQYLCASSEYRGGYNTEAFFGQGTRLTVV.

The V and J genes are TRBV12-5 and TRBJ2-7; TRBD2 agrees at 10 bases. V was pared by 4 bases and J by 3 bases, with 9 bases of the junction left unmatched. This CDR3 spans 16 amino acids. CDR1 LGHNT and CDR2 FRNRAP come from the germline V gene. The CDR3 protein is CASGSLELAGYYEQYF. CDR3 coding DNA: TGTGCTAGTGGTTCCCTTGAACTAGCGGGATACTACGAGCAGTACTTC.

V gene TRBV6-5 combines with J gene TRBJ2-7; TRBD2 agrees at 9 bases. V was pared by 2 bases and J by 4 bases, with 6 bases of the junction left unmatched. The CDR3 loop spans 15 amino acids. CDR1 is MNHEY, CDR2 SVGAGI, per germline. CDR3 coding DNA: TGTGCCAGCAGTTACCTCGCGGGAGGGGAGTACGAGCAGTACTTC. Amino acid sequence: CASSYLAGGEYEQYF.

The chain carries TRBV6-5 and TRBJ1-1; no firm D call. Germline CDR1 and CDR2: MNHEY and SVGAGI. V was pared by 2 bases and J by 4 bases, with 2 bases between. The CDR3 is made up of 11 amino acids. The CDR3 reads CASSYRTEAFF. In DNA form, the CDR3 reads TGTGCCAGCAGTTACCGCACTGAAGCTTTCTTT.

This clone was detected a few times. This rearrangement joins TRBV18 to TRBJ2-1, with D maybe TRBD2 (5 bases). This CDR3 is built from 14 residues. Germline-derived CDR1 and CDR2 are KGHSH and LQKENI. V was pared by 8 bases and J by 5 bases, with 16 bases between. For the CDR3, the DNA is TGTGCCAGCCGCCCCGGTCTGGGAGACAATGAGCAGTTCTTC. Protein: CASRPGLGDNEQFF.